Below are 20 T cell receptor beta chains sequenced from a single sample in a study of blood T cell repertoires in COVID-19. Libraries were prepared by immunoSEQ multiplex PCR; TCRdb keeps only in-frame clonotypes and omits some of them. The top ten clones hold around 0.55% of a sample with some 140,000 clones, more than 80% of them seen once. The sample taken for sequencing was peripheral blood. The source of these receptors is a man over 45 with acute or convalescent COVID-19.

The chain couples TRBV27 to TRBJ2-3, with TRBD2 matching 10 bases. V was pared by 0 bases and J by 1 base, with 10 bases of the junction left unmatched. This CDR3 has 19 residues. Germline lookup yields CDR1 MNHEY and CDR2 SMNVEV (reference sequence). CDR3 bases: TGTGCCAGCAGTTTATCGGCTAGCGGGGGCCTTTTGGGCACAGATACGCAGTATTTT. This encodes CASSLSASGGLLGTDTQYF.

The chain is built from TRBV28 and TRBJ1-2; D remains unclear. Trimming stripped 7 bases from V and 2 bases from J, with 8 bases between. Per germline, CDR1 MDHEN and CDR2 SYDVKM. The CDR3 extends over 12 amino acids. Written as DNA, the CDR3 is TGTGCCAGCATTGGTAGAAACTATGGCTACACCTTC. Encoded protein: CASIGRNYGYTF.

The chain recombines TRBV28 with TRBJ2-3, with 9 bases matching TRBD1. Losses at the gene ends were 11 bases for V and 6 bases for J; bases not matched to a gene: 15. CDR1 and CDR2 from the germline V gene are MDHEN and SYDVKM. There are 15 residues in the CDR3. This chain's CDR3 is CAVDRGISNGDTQYF. DNA for the CDR3: TGTGCCGTAGACAGGGGGATATCCAACGGGGATACGCAGTATTTT. The variable domain in full, completed from reference TRBV28 and TRBJ2-3, reads DVKVTQSSRYLVKRTGEKVFLECVQDMDHENMFWYRQDPGLGLRLIYFSYDVKMKEKGDIPEGYSVSREKKERFSLILESASTNQTSMYLCAVDRGISNGDTQYFGPGTRLTVL.

The chain has TRBV5-6 and TRBJ1-2; D gene unclear. This CDR3 is 15 amino acids long. CDR1 is SGHDT and CDR2 is YYEEEE in the germline V gene. The germline V and J ends were trimmed by 0 bases and 1 base, with 10 bases remaining between them. The CDR3 nucleotides are TGTGCCAGCAGCTTGGTCTCAACAGATAACTATGGCTACACCTTC. Protein: CASSLVSTDNYGYTF.

The chain links TRBV15 to TRBJ2-3; 8 bases agree with TRBD2. The CDR3 contains 17 residues. V was clipped by 3 bases and J by 1 base; unmatched bases: 9. The germline V gene has CDR1 LNHNV and CDR2 YYDKDF (reference sequence). The CDR3 sequence: CATSSFGSSGGTDTQYF. DNA of the CDR3: TGTGCCACCAGCAGTTTTGGGAGTAGCGGGGGCACAGATACGCAGTATTTT.

CDR3 sequence (DNA): TGTGCCAGCAGTCATGGAGCGGGAGGGCCCTCCTACAATGAGCAGTTCTTC. It is translated as CASSHGAGGPSYNEQFF. V usage is TRBV6-2 or TRBV6-3 and J usage is TRBJ2-1; 10 nucleotides match TRBD2. Germline CDR1 reads MNHEY; CDR2 reads SVGEGT. Trimming at V came to 5 bases and at J to 0 bases, leaving 7 bases not matched to a gene. The CDR3 extends over 17 amino acids.

The gene calls are TRBV24-1 and TRBJ2-5, with 7 bases that match TRBD2. V shed 5 bases, J shed 4 bases, and the junction held 6 bases outside the gene matches. The CDR3 sequence is 14 residues long. Germline CDR1 reads KGHDR; CDR2 reads SFDVKD. The CDR3 spells CATSGPSGIETQYF. The CDR3 coding sequence is TGTGCCACCAGTGGTCCTAGCGGAATAGAGACCCAGTACTTC.

The genes are TRBV6-5 and TRBJ1-6, with D maybe TRBD1 (6 bases). V was trimmed by 4 bases and J by 7 bases, leaving 11 bases between them. The CDR3 is 14 residues long. From germline, CDR1 is MNHEY and CDR2 SVGAGI. The CDR3 spells CASSSRQENSPLHF. CDR3 in DNA: TGTGCCAGCAGTTCCAGACAGGAGAATTCACCCCTCCACTTT.

The V gene is TRBV3-1 (or the pseudogene TRBV3-2), the J gene TRBJ2-1; weak D call: TRBD2 (5 bases). V was pared by 2 bases and J by 5 bases, with 7 bases between. Per the germline V gene, CDR1 is LGHDT and CDR2 is YNNKEL (reference sequence). This CDR3 contains 13 residues. The CDR3 bases are TGTGCCAGCAGCCAAATGGGAGACAATGAGCAGTTCTTC. This encodes CASSQMGDNEQFF.

This chain links TRBV18 with TRBJ2-5; the match to TRBD1 covers 9 bases. Trimming removed 3 bases from V and 5 bases from J; junction bases left unmatched: 7. This CDR3 spans 15 amino acids. Germline V gene lookup returns CDR1 KGHSH and CDR2 LQKENI. The CDR3 here is CASSPRTGVSETQYF. The CDR3 nucleotides read TGTGCCAGCTCACCTAGGACAGGGGTGAGCGAGACCCAGTACTTC.

This sequence joins TRBV10-1 and TRBJ2-3, with 15 bases that match TRBD2. The CDR3 is made up of 15 amino acids. V dropped 3 bases and J dropped 8; count of bases not matched to a gene: 3. Germline V lookup: CDR1 WNHNN, CDR2 SYGVQD (reference sequence). CDR3 region: CASSDPGLAGGTQYF. The CDR3 DNA is TGCGCCAGCAGTGACCCGGGACTAGCGGGAGGTACGCAGTATTTT.

The V gene is TRBV24-1, the J gene TRBJ2-3, with 9 bases aligning to TRBD1. Trimming removed 10 bases from V and 2 bases from J; junction bases left unmatched: 3. The germline gives CDR1 KGHDR, CDR2 SFDVKD. This CDR3 has 13 residues. Written as DNA, the CDR3 is TGTGCCACAAGACAGGGGGACACAGATACGCAGTATTTT. This codes for CATRQGDTDTQYF.

This chain uses TRBV5-1 with TRBJ1-1; the match to TRBD1 covers 9 bases. The CDR3 loop spans 15 amino acids. The germline V gene encodes CDR1 SGHRS and CDR2 YFSETQ. The ends lost 0 bases at V and 6 bases at J; junction bases unmatched: 6. The CDR3 is CASSLGGGTGSEAFF. The CDR3 DNA reads as TGCGCCAGCAGCTTGGGAGGGGGGACAGGGTCTGAAGCTTTCTTT.

The chain uses TRBV11-2 and TRBJ1-2; D is undetermined. CDR1 SGHAT and CDR2 FQNNGV come from the germline V gene. The CDR3 is 14 amino acids. The V end was cut by 3 bases, the J end by 3 bases, with 11 bases between. CDR3 DNA sequence: TGTGCCAGCAGCTTGAGTAGACACGACTATGGCTACACCTTC. Translation gives CASSLSRHDYGYTF.

The sample holds one count of this clone. The chain uses TRBV28 and TRBJ1-5; no clear D gene. The CDR3 loop spans 11 amino acids. Germline values: CDR1 MDHEN, CDR2 SYDVKM. Trimming removed 4 bases from V and 5 bases from J, with 3 bases in between. Here the CDR3 reads CASSSYQPQHF. As DNA, the CDR3 is TGTGCCAGCAGTTCCTATCAGCCCCAGCATTTT.

V usage is TRBV6-5 and J usage is TRBJ2-7, with D unclear. The V and J ends lost 8 bases and 9 bases respectively, with 20 bases between them. Germline CDR1 reads MNHEY; CDR2 reads SVGAGI. The CDR3 sequence is 13 residues long. As DNA, the CDR3 is TGTGCCAGCGATTCCCAAGTTAGAAGTTCGCAGTACTTC. This gives the protein CASDSQVRSSQYF.

This clone was seen just once. The chain carries TRBV25-1 and TRBJ2-5; D unresolved. Trimming took off 2 bases at V and 0 bases at J, with 7 bases between the two ends. CDR1 MGHDK and CDR2 SYGVNS come from the germline V gene. The CDR3 spans 14 residues. CDR3 DNA sequence: TGTGCCAGCAGTGAACGCGCGTACCAAGAGACCCAGTACTTC. Amino acids: CASSERAYQETQYF.

The V call is TRBV15, the J call TRBJ1-1; unclear D gene. The CDR3 has 15 residues. Germline values: CDR1 LNHNV, CDR2 YYDKDF (reference sequence). Deletions cut 0 bases from V and 4 bases from J, with 12 bases between. Here the CDR3 DNA reads TGTGCCACCAGCAGAGATCTGAAGCGGGGCACTGAAGCTTTCTTT. This codes for CATSRDLKRGTEAFF.

This rearrangement joins TRBV5-6 to TRBJ1-2; the match to TRBD1 covers 8 bases. CDR1 is SGHDT, CDR2 YYEEEE, per germline. CDR3 length: 15 amino acids. The ends lost 0 bases at V and 4 bases at J; junction bases unmatched: 5. CDR3 nucleotide sequence: TGTGCCAGCAGCTTGGCAGCGGGACAGGCCTATGGCTACACCTTC. Translated: CASSLAAGQAYGYTF.

The V and J genes are TRBV27 and TRBJ1-5, with TRBD1 matching 9 bases. J gave up 0 bases and V 5 bases, and 8 bases lay outside the gene matches. The CDR3 has 17 amino acids. Germline V gives CDR1 MNHEY, CDR2 SMNVEV (reference sequence). CDR3: CASSEQGQGNSNQPQHF. Written as DNA, the CDR3 is TGTGCCAGCAGTGAACAGGGACAGGGCAATAGCAATCAGCCCCAGCATTTT.